The 13 T cell receptor beta chains presented below share a single source sample, sequenced in a study of spatial heterogeneity in lung cancer. TCRdb reanalysed the 5' RACE reads using MiXCR and keeps one entry per CDR3 protein. The sample records 110,000 or so distinct CDR3 sequences, 10% to 13% being singletons. Time point: blood at routine non-recurrence follow-up after resection. Sequenced here: PBMCs, sampled at follow-up. These receptors were taken from a female donor with early-stage non-small cell lung cancer.

V is TRBV7-2 and J is TRBJ2-7; 11 bases align to TRBD2. V lost 3 bases and J lost 7; bases outside the gene matches: 8. CDR1 is SGHTA and CDR2 is FQGNSA in the germline V gene. This CDR3 contains 15 residues. CDR3 protein: CASSFRLAGPWEQYF. In DNA form, the CDR3 reads TGTGCCAGCAGCTTTAGACTAGCGGGGCCGTGGGAGCAGTACTTC.

This clonotype was recorded a few times. The rearrangement links TRBV28 to TRBJ1-2; 10 bases are a match to TRBD1. V lost 8 bases and J lost 5; bases outside the gene matches: 11. The CDR3 extends over 15 amino acids. Looked up from germline, CDR1 is MDHEN and CDR2 is SYDVKM. CDR3 region: CASHKGGTGAYGYTF. CDR3 DNA: TGTGCCAGCCATAAAGGTGGGACAGGGGCTTATGGCTACACCTTC.

This clonotype was detected ten times or more. This sequence joins TRBV30 and TRBJ1-1; D uncertain. The CDR3 covers 13 residues. Germline-derived CDR1 and CDR2 are GTSNPN and SVGIG (reference sequence). Trimming left V 0 bases short and J 0 bases short, with 5 bases between. In DNA form, the CDR3 reads TGTGCCTGGAGTGTTCAGATGAACACTGAAGCTTTCTTT. It encodes CAWSVQMNTEAFF.

This clonotype turned up a few times. The chain joins TRBV2 to TRBJ2-3, with TRBD2 matching 7 bases. CDR1 is SNHLY and CDR2 is FYNNEI in the germline V gene. This CDR3 has 13 amino acids. J was trimmed by 6 bases and V by 7 bases; bases with no gene match: 7. The CDR3: CASTPAGVDTQYF. The CDR3 coding sequence is TGTGCCAGCACCCCGGCGGGAGTGGATACGCAGTATTTT.

The table lists this clonotype with a count of one. The chain employs TRBV7-2 and TRBJ2-7; no reliable D call. From germline, CDR1 is SGHTA and CDR2 FQGNSA. The CDR3 sequence is 13 residues long. V lost 1 base and J 0 bases, leaving 4 bases between the germline ends. This CDR3 reads CASSLGNSYEQYF. The CDR3 DNA sequence: TGTGCCAGCAGCTTAGGGAACTCCTACGAGCAGTACTTC. Drawing the rest from reference TRBV7-2 and TRBJ2-7, the complete variable domain is GAGVSQSPSNKVTEKGKDVELRCDPISGHTALYWYRQSLGQGLEFLIYFQGNSAPDKSGLPSDRFSAERTGGSVSTLTIQRTQQEDSAVYLCASSLGNSYEQYFGPGTRLTVT.

This clonotype was observed a few times. V is TRBV2 and J is TRBJ1-2, with TRBD1 as a possible D gene (5 bases). Germline CDR1 SNHLY, CDR2 FYNNEI. The CDR3 covers 13 residues. Trimming left V 7 bases short and J 4 bases short, with 13 bases between. The CDR3 sequence is CASTGQGFYGYTF. The CDR3, as DNA: TGTGCCAGCACCGGGCAGGGCTTCTATGGCTACACCTTC.

This clonotype was picked up many times. The V call is TRBV7-3, the J call TRBJ1-6; 10 bases are shared with TRBD1. V dropped 3 bases and J dropped 8; count of bases not matched to a gene: 1. Looked up from germline, CDR1 is SGHTA and CDR2 is FQGTGA. The CDR3 loop spans 14 amino acids. The CDR3 nucleotides are TGTGCCAGCAGCTTTGGGACAGGGGATTCACCCCTCCACTTT. Encoded protein: CASSFGTGDSPLHF.

Many counts were recorded for this clonotype. The chain recombines TRBV28 with TRBJ2-1, with D possibly called TRBD1 or TRBD2 (5 bases each). Per the germline V gene, CDR1 is MDHEN and CDR2 is SYDVKM. This CDR3 contains 13 residues. The germline V and J ends were trimmed by 6 bases and 11 bases, with 17 bases remaining between them. CDR3 coding DNA: TGTGCCAGCAGACCGGGACCAAGTAGCCAGCAGTTCTTC. Translation: CASRPGPSSQQFF.

This clonotype was detected ten times or more. The genes are TRBV29-1 and TRBJ2-1; tentatively, D is TRBD2 (7 bases). The V end was cut by 5 bases, the J end by 10 bases, with 18 bases between. CDR3 length: 13 amino acids. The V gene's germline CDR1 is SQVTM and CDR2 ANQGSEA. CDR3 sequence: CSVSEGGWSEQFF. The CDR3 bases are TGCAGCGTTTCTGAGGGGGGGTGGTCGGAGCAGTTCTTC.

The sample holds many counts of this clonotype. The chain combines TRBV10-3 with TRBJ1-5; D might be TRBD1 (5 bases). Deletions cut 2 bases from V and 2 bases from J, with 7 bases between. Per the germline V gene, CDR1 is ENHRY and CDR2 is SYGVKD. The CDR3 has 14 amino acids. The CDR3 loop reads CAISETQGNQPQHF. The DNA for the CDR3 is TGTGCCATCAGTGAGACACAGGGCAATCAGCCCCAGCATTTT.

Only a few counts were recorded for this clonotype. This sequence joins TRBV3-1 and TRBJ2-1, with D perhaps matching TRBD2 (5 bases). Germline loops: CDR1 LGHDT, CDR2 YNNKEL (reference sequence). The CDR3 runs 16 residues. V lost 4 bases to trimming and J lost 3 bases, with 16 bases between them. CDR3 in amino acids: CASSPRKIANYNEQFF. CDR3 sequence (DNA): TGTGCCAGCAGCCCTCGTAAGATAGCGAACTACAATGAGCAGTTCTTC.

Only one count was recorded for this clonotype. The chain carries TRBV12-3 or TRBV12-4 and TRBJ2-7; D is possibly TRBD1 (6 bases). Trimming pared 3 bases from V and 3 bases from J, leaving 9 bases between. The CDR3 has 13 residues. As DNA, the CDR3 is TGTGCCAGCAGTTTTAACAGGGACTACGAGCAGTACTTC. Its translation is CASSFNRDYEQYF.

This chain links TRBV5-8 with TRBJ1-1, with D possibly being TRBD1 (6 bases). V was pared by 4 bases and J by 4 bases, with 17 bases between. CDR1 is SGHTS, CDR2 YDEGEE, per germline. The CDR3 totals 15 residues. The CDR3 reads CASSTGQPGGTEAFF. The DNA for the CDR3 is TGTGCCAGCAGCACCGGACAGCCGGGGGGCACTGAAGCTTTCTTT.